One and the same sample provided the 10 T cell receptor beta chains below, sequenced in a study of T-cell memory formation after mild COVID-19. Each CDR3 protein gets one entry after TCRdb re-called the 5' RACE reads with MiXCR. The sample carries roughly 7,000 distinct CDR3 sequences, less than 75% recorded once. Sequencing was done on a sample of PBMCs or a T cell subset sorted from them (not recorded which). These TCRs come from an adult who had mild COVID-19 (a few samples of this study predate the infection). Cell type and time point are not known.

Judged by abundance, this clonotype is medium-sized. V gene TRBV6-2 or TRBV6-3 combines with J gene TRBJ2-1, with D possibly being TRBD1 (5 bases). V dropped 4 bases and J dropped 6 bases, with 7 bases sitting between them. The CDR3 consists of 12 residues. The germline gives CDR1 MNHEY, CDR2 SVGEGT. In DNA, the CDR3 is TGTGCCAGCAGTTGGGGCCTCAATGAGCAGTTCTTC. Translating gives CASSWGLNEQFF.

This clonotype is judged medium-sized. The DNA of the CDR3 is TGTGCCAGCGGCCTCTCCGGGGGATTCTCCTACGAGCAGTACTTC. Protein: CASGLSGGFSYEQYF. The rearrangement uses TRBV11-2 and TRBJ2-7; TRBD2 might be the D (6 bases). Germline V gene sequence: CDR1 SGHAT, CDR2 FQNNGV. V gave up 8 bases and J gave up 0 bases, with 17 bases separating them. This CDR3 is built from 15 residues.

This clonotype ranks as medium-sized. This rearrangement joins TRBV7-2 to TRBJ2-5; D is uncertain. The germline V gene has CDR1 SGHTA and CDR2 FQGNSA. The CDR3 totals 13 residues. With 7 bases removed from V and 3 bases from J, the gap between germline ends came to 12 bases. The DNA of the CDR3 is TGTGCCAGCACCCGAGCCAGTGAAGAGACCCAGTACTTC. Its protein is CASTRASEETQYF.

V usage is TRBV7-3 and J usage is TRBJ2-2, with 9 nucleotides matching TRBD2. The J segment lost 4 bases and the V segment lost 4 bases, leaving 1 base of the junction unmatched. CDR3 size: 14 residues. Germline CDR1 is SGHTA and CDR2 is FQGTGA. The CDR3 region is CASSSGLATGELFF. CDR3 nucleotides: TGTGCCAGCAGCTCGGGACTAGCCACCGGGGAGCTGTTTTTT.

This clonotype qualifies as medium-sized (0.01 to 0.1%). The rearrangement uses TRBV4-1 and TRBJ2-5, with 7 bases that match TRBD1. Germline V gene data show CDR1 as MGHRA and CDR2 as YSYEKL. The J segment lost 2 bases and the V segment lost 4 bases, leaving 13 bases of the junction unmatched. This CDR3 spans 17 amino acids. This CDR3 reads CASSLGADRALQETQYF. The DNA for the CDR3 is TGCGCCAGCAGCCTCGGGGCAGACAGGGCACTACAAGAGACCCAGTACTTC.

The chain links TRBV25-1 to TRBJ2-1; weak D call: TRBD1 (6 bases). V lost 3 bases, J lost 6 bases, and 15 bases lay in between. Germline V CDR1 and CDR2: MGHDK, SYGVNS. CDR3 length equals 15 residues. The CDR3 DNA sequence: TGTGCCAGCAGTGACACCTCGGGACACCGCAATGAGCAGTTCTTC. Translation gives CASSDTSGHRNEQFF. Together with reference TRBV25-1 and TRBJ2-1, the CDR3 gives the full variable domain: EADIYQTPRYLVIGTGKKITLECSQTMGHDKMYWYQQDPGMELHLIHYSYGVNSTEKGDLSSESTVSRIRTEHFPLTLESARPSHTSQYLCASSDTSGHRNEQFFGPGTRLTVL.

This clonotype is deemed medium-sized. The V and J genes are TRBV7-2 and TRBJ2-3; the D call may be TRBD1 or TRBD2 (5 bases each). The CDR3 loop spans 15 amino acids. Germline V gives CDR1 SGHTA, CDR2 FQGNSA. V was clipped by 5 bases and J by 2 bases, with 14 bases between them. CDR3 in amino acids: CASSTRDGSTDTQYF. The DNA for the CDR3 is TGTGCCAGCAGCACCCGGGACGGATCCACAGATACGCAGTATTTT.

This clonotype was seen only a few times. V and J are TRBV7-2 and TRBJ2-5, with 9 bases matching TRBD2. Looked up from germline, CDR1 is SGHTA and CDR2 is FQGNSA. The CDR3 loop spans 14 amino acids. Unmatched junction bases numbered 4, after V lost 4 bases and J lost 4 bases. The CDR3 DNA is TGTGCCAGCAGCTACGGGACTAGCCGAGAGACCCAGTACTTC. It translates to CASSYGTSRETQYF.

The chain couples TRBV7-3 to TRBJ2-5, with a possible D match to TRBD2 (5 bases). Trimming left V 5 bases short and J 5 bases short, with 12 bases between. This CDR3 contains 13 residues. Germline CDR1 reads SGHTA; CDR2 reads FQGTGA. In DNA form, the CDR3 reads TGTGCCAGCAGCCCCACCTCGGGGGAGACCCAGTACTTC. It translates to CASSPTSGETQYF.

This clonotype is judged medium-sized (0.01 to 0.1%). The gene calls are TRBV28 and TRBJ1-5; 9 bases line up with TRBD1. Looked up from germline, CDR1 is MDHEN and CDR2 is SYDVKM. The CDR3 totals 14 residues. The V segment lost 9 bases and the J segment 6 bases; nucleotides outside the gene matches: 9. As DNA, the CDR3 is TGTGCCAGTCGAAGCACAGGGGGCTTTCAGCCCCAGCATTTT. Encoded protein: CASRSTGGFQPQHF.